The 22 T cell receptor beta chains below all came from one sample that was sequenced in a study of CDR3 diversity in severe acne. MiXCR, run by TCRdb on the PCR reads, gives a single entry per CDR3 protein. The sample contains about 90,000 distinct CDR3 sequences, about 50% of which appear only once. The sample was blood. These receptors were obtained from a male donor in good health, serving as a control.

This rearrangement joins TRBV2 to TRBJ2-7; D not resolved. The CDR3 totals 13 residues. From germline, CDR1 is SNHLY and CDR2 FYNNEI. Trimming removed 6 bases from V and 0 bases from J, with 9 bases in between. The chain's CDR3 is CASRRIASYEQYF. In DNA, the CDR3 is TGTGCCAGCAGGAGGATAGCCTCCTACGAGCAGTACTTC.

In this sample, this clonotype turned up a few times. CDR3 loop: CASSSEVSFYEQYF. DNA for the CDR3: TGTGCCAGCAGCTCAGAGGTCAGCTTCTACGAGCAGTACTTC. The rearrangement uses TRBV11-1 and TRBJ2-7; D gene uncertain. Trimming left V 4 bases short and J 3 bases short, with 13 bases between. Germline CDR1 and CDR2: SGHAT and FQDESV (reference sequence). The CDR3 contains 14 residues.

The rearrangement links TRBV15 to TRBJ1-5; D is unresolved. Germline CDR1 LNHNV, CDR2 YYDKDF (reference sequence). The CDR3 contains 15 residues. Trimming took 8 bases from V and 6 from J, leaving 20 bases between them. The CDR3 sequence: CATATGAAGVQPQHF. In DNA, the CDR3 is TGTGCCACCGCTACGGGAGCGGCGGGTGTTCAGCCCCAGCATTTT.

The V call is TRBV29-1, the J call TRBJ1-2; D is unclear. Germline values: CDR1 SQVTM, CDR2 ANQGSEA. Deletions cut 4 bases from V and 6 bases from J, with 9 bases between. CDR3 length: 11 residues. The CDR3 DNA sequence: TGCAGCGTTGGGGCAGCCCATGGCTACACCTTC. The encoded protein is CSVGAAHGYTF.

In this sample, this clonotype turned up a few times. The chain combines TRBV20-1 with TRBJ2-5; 7 nucleotides line up with TRBD1. V trimming: 4 bases; J trimming: 5 bases; junction bases outside the gene matches: 4. CDR3 length: 12 residues. Germline lookup yields CDR1 DFQATT and CDR2 SNEGSKA (reference sequence). The CDR3 sequence is CSATRGLETQYF. As DNA, the CDR3 is TGCAGTGCTACTAGGGGGCTTGAGACCCAGTACTTC.

The chain combines TRBV24-1 with TRBJ2-3; unclear D gene. CDR3 length: 12 residues. The germline V gene encodes CDR1 KGHDR and CDR2 SFDVKD. Trimming removed 3 bases at V and 12 bases at J, with 12 bases between. CDR3 residues: CATSDPQTFQYF. The CDR3 coding sequence is TGTGCCACCAGTGATCCTCAAACATTCCAGTATTTT.

On this clonotype: The junction and the germline gene differ at one end; a read error may be behind it. The V call is TRBV5-1, the J call TRBJ2-7, with 9 bases identical to TRBD2. CDR1 SGHRS and CDR2 YFSETQ come from the germline V gene. This CDR3 has 16 residues. This chain's CDR3 is CASSPNAGGNTGELYF. The CDR3 nucleotides are TGCGCCAGCAGCCCTAATGCGGGGGGGAACACCGGGGAGCTGTACTTC.

The chain couples TRBV7-6 to TRBJ2-1, with TRBD2 matching over 16 bases. Per germline, CDR1 SGHVS and CDR2 FNYEAQ. Trimming removed 5 bases from V and 9 bases from J; junction bases left unmatched: 13. This CDR3 is 18 amino acids long. The CDR3 is CASSPFEGLAGGIGEQFF. Written as DNA, the CDR3 is TGTGCCAGCAGCCCCTTCGAGGGACTAGCGGGAGGGATTGGTGAGCAGTTCTTC.

On this clonotype itself: Germline and junction disagree at one end, which may indicate a read error. The J gene is TRBJ1-1, the V gene TRBV24-1; D not resolved. Germline CDR1 is KGHDR and CDR2 is SFDVKD. The CDR3 spans 13 residues. This CDR3 is CANSEPGLHEALF. As DNA, the CDR3 is TGTGCCAACAGTGAACCGGGATTGCATGAAGCTCTCTTT.

This clonotype was observed a few times. V usage is TRBV24-1 and J usage is TRBJ2-7; possibly TRBD1 for D (5 bases). The V and J ends lost 1 base and 0 bases respectively, with 9 bases between them. In germline, CDR1 is KGHDR, CDR2 SFDVKD. The CDR3 length is 15 residues. CDR3 region: CATSDLQASSYEQYF. In nucleotides, the CDR3 is TGTGCCACCAGTGATTTACAGGCGAGCTCCTACGAGCAGTACTTC.

Only one count was recorded for this clonotype. V and J are TRBV4-1 and TRBJ2-4; 9 bases agree with TRBD2. The CDR3 sequence is 17 residues long. Germline trimming cut 6 bases from V and 5 bases from J; bases unmatched to any gene: 14. Germline V gene data show CDR1 as MGHRA and CDR2 as YSYEKL. As DNA, the CDR3 is TGCGCCAGCAGACCTTCAGCGGGACTAGCAAATGAAAACATTCAGTACTTC. Amino acids: CASRPSAGLANENIQYF.

About this clonotype: A much larger clone lies one base from this, so it may be a read error. The chain combines TRBV27 with TRBJ2-3; a weak D match, TRBD1 (5 bases). The length of the CDR3 is 12 residues. Germline V gives CDR1 MNHEY, CDR2 SMNVEV (reference sequence). V lost 6 bases and J 4 bases, leaving 8 bases between the germline ends. The CDR3 reads CASRQESDTQYF. The CDR3 DNA is TGTGCCAGCAGACAGGAGTCAGATACGCAGTATTTT.

This clonotype was seen only once. The chain uses TRBV15 and TRBJ1-5, with TRBD1 matching 12 bases. V lost 3 bases, J lost 0 bases, and 6 bases stayed unmatched. The germline V gene has CDR1 LNHNV and CDR2 YYDKDF (reference sequence). The CDR3 is 18 residues long. DNA for the CDR3: TGTGCCACCAGCAGGGGACAGGGGGCTTTGGATAGCAATCAGCCCCAGCATTTT. This codes for CATSRGQGALDSNQPQHF.

About this clonotype itself: The germline gene is not matched at one end of the junction; a read error may be the cause. The chain has TRBV28 and TRBJ2-7, with a possible D match to TRBD1 (5 bases). This CDR3 comprises 12 residues. The germline V gene has CDR1 MDHEN and CDR2 SYDVKM. DNA of the CDR3: TGTGCTAGCAGCCCCGGTGACAGCGAGCAGTACTTC. Its protein is CASSPGDSEQYF.

In its sample, this clonotype was seen a few times. The chain recombines TRBV2 with TRBJ1-2, with 9 bases aligning to TRBD1. Germline values: CDR1 SNHLY, CDR2 FYNNEI. The CDR3 runs to 12 residues. The V segment lost 6 bases and the J segment 4 bases; nucleotides outside the gene matches: 0. The CDR3 DNA reads TGTGCCAGCAGGGGACAGGGCTATGGCTACACCTTC. Translation: CASRGQGYGYTF.

The chain has TRBV25-1 and TRBJ2-5, with unresolved D. V dropped 6 bases and J dropped 4 bases, with 12 bases sitting between them. The CDR3 is 13 residues long. Germline V gives CDR1 MGHDK, CDR2 SYGVNS. The CDR3 is CASSVERVETQYF. In DNA, the CDR3 is TGTGCCAGCAGCGTTGAACGGGTAGAGACCCAGTACTTC.

This clonotype was counted a few times. A read error may account for a junction end that differs from germline. The chain joins TRBV18 to TRBJ2-3; 9 positions match TRBD2. The germline gives CDR1 KGHSH, CDR2 LQKENI. The CDR3 contains 14 residues. The CDR3 spells CASSLAGRADTQYF. In DNA, the CDR3 is TGCGCCAGCTCGCTAGCGGGGCGCGCAGATACGCAGTATTTT.

This clonotype was counted ten times or more. This chain links TRBV7-9 with TRBJ2-6, with D uncertain. V was trimmed by 5 bases and J by 0 bases, leaving 17 bases between them. CDR3 length: 18 amino acids. CDR1 and CDR2 from the germline V gene are SEHNR and FQNEAQ (reference sequence). The CDR3 region is CASSPYSMSNSGANVLTF. The CDR3 region has the DNA TGTGCCAGCAGCCCTTACAGTATGAGCAACTCTGGGGCCAACGTCCTGACTTTC.

This clonotype showed up just a few times. The rearrangement joins TRBV5-6 to TRBJ2-5; TRBD1 agrees at 8 bases. The CDR3 has 16 amino acids. Germline CDR1 SGHDT, CDR2 YYEEEE. The V gene end was trimmed by 3 bases and the J gene end by 2 bases; junction bases not matched to a gene: 9. In nucleotides, the CDR3 is TGTGCCAGCAGCTCAACAGGGGGTCTGGGACAAGAGACCCAGTACTTC. Translated: CASSSTGGLGQETQYF.

The gene calls are TRBV20-1 and TRBJ1-5; TRBD1 matches at 8 bases. Germline V gives CDR1 DFQATT, CDR2 SNEGSKA (reference sequence). This CDR3 is 15 amino acids long. After removal of 0 bases from V and 6 bases from J, the junction contained 7 bases not matched to a gene. The CDR3 DNA is TGCAGTGCTAGAGACGGACAGGGCGACGGTCAGCCCCAGCATTTT. Amino acid sequence: CSARDGQGDGQPQHF.

The V gene is TRBV11-2, the J gene TRBJ1-2; no definite D call. Germline V gene sequence: CDR1 SGHAT, CDR2 FQNNGV. This CDR3 has 16 amino acids. Trimming took off 6 bases at V and 7 bases at J, with 24 bases between the two ends. CDR3 DNA: TGTGCCAGCAGAAACTCCAAGACACCGGGCGGTTCTGGCTACACCTTC. Translation gives CASRNSKTPGGSGYTF.

This clonotype has more than one count but fewer than ten. This sequence joins TRBV24-1 and TRBJ2-1; possibly TRBD2 for D (6 bases). Trimming left V 4 bases short and J 6 bases short, with 18 bases between. The CDR3 contains 16 residues. The germline CDR1 and CDR2 sequences are KGHDR and SFDVKD. Here the CDR3 reads CATSDSRGRSSNEQFF. CDR3 coding DNA: TGTGCCACCAGTGACTCCCGGGGGAGGTCGAGCAATGAGCAGTTCTTC.